This is a list of T cell receptor beta chains from one sample in a study of cytomegalovirus exposure and HLA in healthy donors. The table came from immunoSEQ multiplex PCR; TCRdb's copy has only in-frame clones and leaves some out. The table shows a few hundred thousand clones, with about 91% occurring only once. The source material was PBMCs. All receptors derive from a young woman in good health and CMV-seronegative. Both conserved end residues are part of each CDR3. Each record gives: clone size, V gene, J gene, D gene, CDR3 protein, CDR3 DNA. D genes are given only for firm matches. Clone size is shown for a subset of rows, as once, few, many or a class of expanded clone.

>-|TRBV5-6|TRBJ1-1|-
CASSLKWGRGEDTEAFF
TGTGCCAGCAGCTTGAAATGGGGCAGGGGAGAAGATACTGAAGCTTTCTTT
>-|TRBV11-3|TRBJ2-3|TRBD2
CASSLSGLSTDTQYF
TGTGCCAGCAGCCTTAGCGGGCTTAGCACAGATACGCAGTATTTT
>-|TRBV6-6|TRBJ2-7|TRBD1
CASSYRDSEQYF
TGTGCCAGCAGTTACCGGGACAGCGAGCAGTACTTC
>-|TRBV10-1|TRBJ2-7|TRBD2
CASSESKTSGTNYEQYF
TGCGCCAGCAGTGAGTCGAAAACTAGCGGGACTAACTACGAGCAGTACTTC
>-|TRBV2|TRBJ2-2|TRBD2
CASRRTSGSGEELFF
TGTGCCAGCAGAAGAACTAGCGGGAGTGGCGAGGAGCTGTTTTTT
>-|TRBV28|TRBJ2-2|TRBD1
CASSRPGLQGASWELFF
TGTGCCAGCAGCCGGCCGGGCCTACAGGGGGCGAGCTGGGAGCTGTTTTTT
>once|TRBV9|TRBJ2-3|TRBD1
CASSEWDRDADTQYF
TGTGCCAGCAGCGAATGGGACAGGGACGCAGATACGCAGTATTTT
>-|TRBV5-5|TRBJ2-7|TRBD2
CASSLTSSGRAYEQYF
TGTGCCAGCAGCTTAACCTCTAGCGGGAGGGCCTACGAGCAGTACTTC
>-|TRBV9|TRBJ2-1|-
CASSAQGNEQFF
TGTGCCAGCAGCGCCCAGGGGAATGAGCAGTTCTTC
>-|TRBV28|TRBJ2-7|TRBD2
CASSTLATSYEQYF
TGTGCCAGCAGTACACTAGCGACGTCCTACGAGCAGTACTTC
>once|TRBV19|TRBJ2-7|-
CASSIGGSSNYEQYF
TGTGCCAGTAGTATCGGCGGGTCCAGCAACTACGAGCAGTACTTC
>-|TRBV7-2|TRBJ2-7|-
CASTQGGRAEQYF
TGTGCCAGCACACAGGGGGGGAGGGCCGAGCAGTACTTC
>-|TRBV27|TRBJ2-5|TRBD2
CASRGLAGGGKTQYF
TGTGCCAGCAGGGGGCTAGCGGGAGGGGGAAAGACCCAGTACTTC
>-|TRBV27|TRBJ2-1|TRBD2
CASSPGLTIDEQFF
TGTGCCAGCAGTCCGGGACTAACCATAGATGAGCAGTTCTTC
>-|TRBV4-1|TRBJ1-2|-
CASSQDEMGARVYGYTF
TGCGCCAGCAGCCAAGATGAAATGGGCGCGAGGGTCTATGGCTACACCTTC
>-|TRBV7-2|TRBJ1-1|TRBD1
CASSSQGDTEAFF
TGTGCCAGCAGCTCACAGGGGGACACTGAAGCTTTCTTT
>-|TRBV28|TRBJ2-5|TRBD2
CASRGETSGSETQYF
TGTGCCAGCAGGGGAGAGACTAGCGGGAGTGAGACCCAGTACTTC
>-|TRBV13|TRBJ1-3|-
CASSSQGAPGNTIYF
TGTGCCAGCAGCTCCCAGGGCGCCCCTGGAAACACCATATATTTT